One and the same sample provided the 27 T cell receptor beta chains below, sequenced in a study of T cells in Graves' hyperthyroidism and ophthalmopathy. RNA transcripts yielded amplified TCR beta CDR3 regions. First-round RT-PCR with HTBI primers amplified the TCR CDR3 region. One entry per CDR3 protein, called by TCRdb with MiXCR from the multiplex PCR reads. There are about 210,000 distinct CDR3 sequences in the sample; roughly 15% occur only once, and approximately 50% lies in the top ten. Sequenced sample: blood. These receptors were collected from a man aged 45-65 years with Graves' hyperthyroidism.

This clonotype came up many times. The chain recombines TRBV7-8 with TRBJ2-2; D call uncertain. V was shortened by 4 bases and J by 6 bases, with 18 bases between the two germline ends. The germline gives CDR1 SGHVS, CDR2 FQNEAQ. The CDR3 spans 16 residues. DNA of the CDR3: TGTGCCAGCAGCTCGGACCGGGTCCAAGCACCCGGGGAGCTGTTTTTT. Encoded protein: CASSSDRVQAPGELFF.

This clonotype was counted only a few times. The gene calls are TRBV30 and TRBJ2-3; 7 bases align to TRBD2. The CDR3 has 13 amino acids. Per the germline V gene, CDR1 is GTSNPN and CDR2 is SVGIG (reference sequence). V lost 1 base and J lost 2; bases outside the gene matches: 0. CDR3 DNA sequence: TGTGCCTGGAGTGGACTAGCCACAGATACGCAGTATTTT. Amino acids: CAWSGLATDTQYF.

This clonotype was recorded many times. The rearrangement joins TRBV28 to TRBJ2-4; 9 nucleotides agree with TRBD2. Germline CDR1 reads MDHEN; CDR2 reads SYDVKM. V was pared by 1 base and J by 2 bases, with 12 bases of the junction left unmatched. CDR3 length equals 19 residues. The CDR3 is CASSLLAGGLANSKNIQYF. The DNA for the CDR3 is TGTGCCAGCAGTTTATTGGCAGGGGGACTAGCCAACTCCAAAAACATTCAGTACTTC.

This clonotype turned up a few times. The genes are TRBV2 and TRBJ2-7; 16 bases align to TRBD2. The germline gives CDR1 SNHLY, CDR2 FYNNEI. The CDR3 covers 15 residues. The trim removed 6 bases at V and 4 bases at J, leaving 3 bases unmatched. As DNA, the CDR3 is TGTGCCAGCAGGGGGACTAGCGGGAGGGCTTACGAGCAGTACTTC. This codes for CASRGTSGRAYEQYF.

This clonotype has ten or more counts. The CDR3 DNA sequence: TGCGCCAGCAGCTTGTGGTTCGGGCAAGAGACCCAGTACTTC. Translating gives CASSLWFGQETQYF. The V gene is TRBV5-1, the J gene TRBJ2-5; D is ambiguous. V lost 1 base and J 2 bases, leaving 9 bases between the germline ends. The CDR3 runs 14 residues. The germline V gene has CDR1 SGHRS and CDR2 YFSETQ.

This clonotype was observed many times. This rearrangement joins TRBV28 to TRBJ2-7, with 13 bases lining up with TRBD2. V dropped 4 bases and J dropped 4; count of bases not matched to a gene: 7. Germline V gene sequence: CDR1 MDHEN, CDR2 SYDVKM. This CDR3 spans 16 amino acids. The CDR3, as DNA: TGTGCCAGCAGTTCGCCGGGACTAGCGGGATTGTACGAGCAGTACTTC. Translated: CASSSPGLAGLYEQYF.

In this sample, this clonotype turned up many times. The chain couples TRBV6-1 to TRBJ2-3; the D is unclear. This CDR3 is 13 amino acids long. Trimming removed 10 bases from V and 1 base from J, with 12 bases in between. Germline lookup yields CDR1 MNHNS and CDR2 SASEGT. In DNA, the CDR3 is TGTGCCACTACGCGTCAGGGCACAGATACGCAGTATTTT. This translates into CATTRQGTDTQYF.

The sample holds many counts of this clonotype. This chain links TRBV2 with TRBJ2-1; D might be TRBD2 (6 bases). This CDR3 comprises 15 residues. V lost 1 base to trimming and J lost 4 bases, with 11 bases between them. Per germline, CDR1 SNHLY and CDR2 FYNNEI. Here the CDR3 reads CASSEEAGQYNEQFF. DNA for the CDR3: TGTGCCAGCAGTGAAGAAGCGGGTCAATACAATGAGCAGTTCTTC.

This clonotype was counted a few times. V usage is TRBV3-1 and J usage is TRBJ2-7; 7 nucleotides align to TRBD1. This CDR3 region has 13 residues. Trimming at V came to 10 bases and at J to 1 base, leaving 7 bases not matched to a gene. CDR1 and CDR2 (germline): LGHDT, YNNKEL (reference sequence). The CDR3 protein is CATTTGPSYEQYF. DNA of the CDR3: TGTGCCACTACGACAGGGCCTTCCTACGAGCAGTACTTC.

This sequence joins TRBV2 and TRBJ2-7; 7 bases match TRBD1. With 7 bases clipped from V and 3 bases from J, the junction kept 12 bases outside the gene matches. Germline CDR1 is SNHLY and CDR2 is FYNNEI. The CDR3 runs 15 residues. This CDR3 is CASTAETGNSYEQYF. DNA of the CDR3: TGTGCCAGCACGGCCGAGACAGGGAATAGCTACGAGCAGTACTTC.

This clonotype has a handful of counts. This rearrangement joins TRBV20-1 to TRBJ1-2; 8 nucleotides match TRBD1. J was trimmed by 6 bases and V by 0 bases; bases with no gene match: 6. CDR1 and CDR2 from the germline V gene are DFQATT and SNEGSKA (reference sequence). The CDR3 contains 14 residues. The CDR3 is CSAREFQGADGYTF. The CDR3 DNA sequence: TGCAGTGCTAGAGAATTCCAGGGGGCTGATGGCTACACCTTC.

This clonotype has only a few counts. This sequence joins TRBV18 and TRBJ2-2; 8 nucleotides agree with TRBD2. CDR1 and CDR2 from the germline V gene are KGHSH and LQKENI. The ends lost 0 bases at V and 0 bases at J; junction bases unmatched: 3. The CDR3 runs 17 residues. Here the CDR3 DNA reads TGTGCCAGCTCACCACCAAATAGCGGGACGAACACCGGGGAGCTGTTTTTT. This sequence encodes CASSPPNSGTNTGELFF. The variable domain in full, with the rest retrieved from reference TRBV18 and TRBJ2-2, is NAGVMQNPRHLVRRRGQEARLRCSPMKGHSHVYWYRQLPEEGLKFMVYLQKENIIDESGMPKERFSAEFPKEGPSILRIQQVVRGDSAAYFCASSPPNSGTNTGELFFGEGSRLTVL.

As regards this clonotype: A junction end diverges from the germline sequence, so it may reflect a read error. This rearrangement joins TRBV27 to TRBJ1-3; D gene uncertain. The CDR3 contains 13 residues. The germline V gene encodes CDR1 MNHEY and CDR2 SMNVEV (reference sequence). The CDR3 nucleotides read TGTGCCGGCAGCCACCAATCTGGAAACACCATATATTTT. It codes for CAGSHQSGNTIYF.

This clonotype was detected many times. The chain employs TRBV3-1 and TRBJ2-2; the D gene is possibly TRBD2 (5 bases). Trimming pared 6 bases from V and 3 bases from J, leaving 20 bases between. This CDR3 region has 17 residues. Germline values: CDR1 LGHDT, CDR2 YNNKEL (reference sequence). CDR3 residues: CASSPREGREYTGELFF. DNA for the CDR3: TGTGCCAGCAGTCCCCGAGAAGGAAGGGAGTACACCGGGGAGCTGTTTTTT.

This clonotype was counted ten times or more. The rearrangement uses TRBV20-1 and TRBJ1-1, with 9 bases aligning to TRBD1. Germline-derived CDR1 and CDR2 are DFQATT and SNEGSKA (reference sequence). J was trimmed by 4 bases and V by 3 bases; bases with no gene match: 9. The CDR3 contains 15 residues. The CDR3: CSASTGGSDITEAFF. The CDR3 DNA follows: TGCAGTGCTAGTACAGGGGGCTCGGATATCACTGAAGCTTTCTTT.

The chain uses TRBV7-2 and TRBJ1-2; D not resolved. CDR1 and CDR2 from the germline V gene are SGHTA and FQGNSA. Trimming removed 8 bases at V and 1 base at J, with 17 bases between. The CDR3 has 15 amino acids. The chain's CDR3 is CASGSGMALNYGYTF. The CDR3 DNA sequence: TGTGCCAGCGGGTCGGGTATGGCGCTTAACTATGGCTACACCTTC.

This clonotype was seen a few times. This chain uses TRBV28 with TRBJ1-5; a weak D match, TRBD1 (5 bases). This CDR3 spans 16 amino acids. V shed 4 bases and J shed 5 bases, with 18 bases lying between them. From germline, CDR1 is MDHEN and CDR2 SYDVKM. The CDR3 spells CASSSKPRAGYQPQHF. The CDR3 DNA reads TGTGCCAGCAGTTCCAAACCCCGGGCAGGGTATCAGCCCCAGCATTTT.

There are a few counts of this clonotype. The chain recombines TRBV5-1 with TRBJ2-7; TRBD2 aligns across 10 bases. CDR1 and CDR2 (germline): SGHRS, YFSETQ. After removal of 5 bases from V and 0 bases from J, the junction contained 5 bases not matched to a gene. The CDR3 length is 15 residues. Here the CDR3 DNA reads TGCGCCAGCAGTTCCGGACTAGCGGCCTCCTACGAGCAGTACTTC. It specifies CASSSGLAASYEQYF.

This clonotype was seen a handful of times. Relative to the germline gene, one junction end is altered; a read error may explain this. The chain couples TRBV6-5 to TRBJ2-1; 9 bases fit TRBD2. This CDR3 has 16 residues. Germline V gene data show CDR1 as MNHEY and CDR2 as SVGAGI. CDR3 DNA sequence: TGTGCCAGCAGGTACTTCGGCGGGAGGGCCTCAGATGAGCAGTTCTTC. As protein: CASRYFGGRASDEQFF.

V and J are TRBV6-2 or TRBV6-3 and TRBJ1-1; 9 bases line up with TRBD1. V was clipped by 2 bases and J by 0 bases; unmatched bases: 7. CDR1 is MNHEY, CDR2 SVGEGT, per germline. The CDR3 runs to 17 residues. CDR3 loop: CASSYVTGGPMNTEAFF. The CDR3, as DNA: TGTGCCAGCAGTTACGTGACAGGGGGGCCCATGAACACTGAAGCTTTCTTT.

As concerns this clonotype: This may be a read error: a much more frequent sequence differs by one nucleotide. The gene calls are TRBV7-9 and TRBJ1-1; D possibly corresponds to TRBD1 (6 bases). Germline V lookup: CDR1 SEHNR, CDR2 FQNEAQ (reference sequence). The CDR3 has 12 amino acids. Trimming removed 5 bases from V and 4 bases from J, with 8 bases in between. CDR3 nucleotide sequence: TGTGCCAGCAGCCCACAGGGCACTGAAGCTTTCTTT. The encoded protein is CASSPQGTEAFF.

This clonotype was seen many times. The V and J genes are TRBV12-3 or TRBV12-4 and TRBJ1-5, with D possibly being TRBD1 (5 bases). The CDR3 is 15 residues long. V was cut by 7 bases and J by 4 bases, with 17 bases left in between. In nucleotides, the CDR3 is TGTGCCAGCACGAACTTCGACAGACCAAATCAGCCCCAGCATTTT. Protein product: CASTNFDRPNQPQHF.

This clonotype was picked up many times. This chain uses TRBV6-1 with TRBJ2-5, with 9 positions matching TRBD1. Per germline, CDR1 MNHNS and CDR2 SASEGT. The CDR3 length is 15 residues. The junction had 6 bases not matched to a gene; V was cut back by 2 bases and J by 5 bases. CDR3 DNA sequence: TGTGCCAGCAGTGAAAACAGGGGGCATGAGGAGACCCAGTACTTC. Translating it yields CASSENRGHEETQYF.

This clonotype was seen at least ten times. The CDR3 nucleotides are TGTGCCAGCACGAGGACAGGGGGGTTGACCGGGGAGCTGTTTTTT. Translation gives CASTRTGGLTGELFF. The J gene is TRBJ2-2, the V gene TRBV6-1, with 10 positions matching TRBD1. V shed 7 bases, J shed 5 bases, and the junction held 7 bases outside the gene matches. Germline CDR1 reads MNHNS; CDR2 reads SASEGT. The CDR3 totals 15 residues.

There are many counts of this clonotype. This chain joins TRBV12-3 or TRBV12-4 and TRBJ2-5, with 8 bases fitting TRBD1. With 4 bases clipped from V and 5 bases from J, the junction kept 12 bases outside the gene matches. The CDR3 runs to 16 residues. The CDR3, as DNA: TGTGCCAGCAGTTCAACCAGGGGGCGAGCTTATGAGACCCAGTACTTC. It specifies CASSSTRGRAYETQYF.

This clonotype was seen many times. The chain couples TRBV5-1 to TRBJ2-3, with D possibly being TRBD1 (6 bases). The CDR3 consists of 15 residues. The V and J ends lost 1 base and 0 bases respectively, with 9 bases between them. Germline V gene sequence: CDR1 SGHRS, CDR2 YFSETQ. The CDR3 nucleotides are TGCGCCAGCAGCTTGAGTCAGGGGAGCACAGATACGCAGTATTTT. Protein sequence: CASSLSQGSTDTQYF.

The sample holds a few counts of this clonotype. CDR3 in DNA: TGTGCCAGCAGCCCGTTAGATGCTGGGGCCAACGTCCTGACTTTC. Translating gives CASSPLDAGANVLTF. This rearrangement joins TRBV9 to TRBJ2-6; D is unclear. Germline V gives CDR1 SGDLS, CDR2 YYNGEE. V lost 4 bases to trimming and J lost 2 bases, with 10 bases between them. The CDR3 consists of 15 residues.